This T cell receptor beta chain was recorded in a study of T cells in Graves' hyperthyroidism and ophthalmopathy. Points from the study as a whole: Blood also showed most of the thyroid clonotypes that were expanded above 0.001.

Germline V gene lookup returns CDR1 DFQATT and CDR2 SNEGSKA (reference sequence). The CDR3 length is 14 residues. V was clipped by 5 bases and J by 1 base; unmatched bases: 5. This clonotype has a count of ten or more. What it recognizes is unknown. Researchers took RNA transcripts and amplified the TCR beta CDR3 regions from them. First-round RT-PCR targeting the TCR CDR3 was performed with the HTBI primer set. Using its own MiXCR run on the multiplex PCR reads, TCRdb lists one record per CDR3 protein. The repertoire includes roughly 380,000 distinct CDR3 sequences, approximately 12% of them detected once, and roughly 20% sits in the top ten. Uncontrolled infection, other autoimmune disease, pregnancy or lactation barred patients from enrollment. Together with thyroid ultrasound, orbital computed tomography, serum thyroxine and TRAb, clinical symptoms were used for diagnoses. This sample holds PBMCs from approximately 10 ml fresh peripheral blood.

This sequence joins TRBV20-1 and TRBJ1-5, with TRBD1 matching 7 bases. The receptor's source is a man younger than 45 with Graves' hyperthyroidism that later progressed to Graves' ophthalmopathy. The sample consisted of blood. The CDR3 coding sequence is TGCAGTGCTCAAAGACAGGGAAGCAATCAGCCCCAGCATTTT. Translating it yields CSAQRQGSNQPQHF.